What follows are 29 T cell receptor beta chains derived from one specimen sequenced in a study of T cell responses to AZD1222 COVID-19 vaccine. Sequencing used immunoSEQ multiplex PCR; TCRdb keeps in-frame clones, though not all of them. Among fewer than 85,000 clones listed, around 87% were seen once. The sample was peripheral blood, taken 28 days after the second AZD1222 dose. These receptors originate from an adult who received the AZD1222 COVID-19 vaccine.

This clone was detected once. The V and J genes are TRBV5-6 and TRBJ1-1; D not certain. This CDR3 region has 12 residues. From germline, CDR1 is SGHDT and CDR2 YYEEEE. Trimming cost V 4 bases and J 7 bases, with 11 bases left between them. CDR3 DNA: TGTGCCAGCAGCCTAGAAGCTCGTGAAGCTTTCTTT. It is translated as CASSLEAREAFF.

The V call is TRBV10-2, the J call TRBJ1-1; no definite D call. Per germline, CDR1 WSHSY and CDR2 SAAADI. The CDR3 has 11 amino acids. V gave up 6 bases and J gave up 3 bases, with 5 bases separating them. The CDR3 DNA reads as TGCGCCAGCAGCGGGGACACTGAAGCTTTCTTT. Translating gives CASSGDTEAFF.

This clone has only one observation. The chain employs TRBV4-2 and TRBJ2-7; D tentatively fits TRBD1 or TRBD2 (5 bases each). V lost 4 bases and J lost 2, with 21 bases in between. The V gene's germline CDR1 is LGHNA and CDR2 YNFKEQ. The CDR3 consists of 17 residues. The CDR3, as DNA: TGTGCCAGCAGCCTCCATGGGGACGAGCTAGGACCCTACGAGCAGTACTTC. It codes for CASSLHGDELGPYEQYF.

J is TRBJ2-3 and V is TRBV7-9, with D perhaps matching TRBD1 or TRBD2 (5 bases each). Germline CDR1 is SEHNR and CDR2 is FQNEAQ (reference sequence). The CDR3 is 16 amino acids. V lost 5 bases and J 4 bases, leaving 19 bases between the germline ends. The CDR3 DNA follows: TGTGCCAGCAGCGCCGCCGCAGGGAGATTCGCAGATACGCAGTATTTT. Amino acids: CASSAAAGRFADTQYF.

The chain uses TRBV7-3 and TRBJ2-2, with TRBD2 matching 8 bases. V dropped 4 bases and J dropped 4; count of bases not matched to a gene: 2. Per the germline V gene, CDR1 is SGHTA and CDR2 is FQGTGA. The CDR3 has 14 residues. CDR3: CASSSGLATGELFF. As DNA, the CDR3 is TGTGCCAGCAGCTCCGGACTAGCCACCGGGGAGCTGTTTTTT.

V usage is TRBV4-1 and J usage is TRBJ2-1; a weak D match, TRBD2 (5 bases). Germline V gives CDR1 MGHRA, CDR2 YSYEKL. The CDR3 is made up of 14 amino acids. V lost 0 bases, J lost 12 bases, and 15 bases lay in between. CDR3 nucleotide sequence: TGCGCCAGCAGCCAAGATTCTAGCTTGGGGTGGCAGTTCTTC. It translates to CASSQDSSLGWQFF.

This clone was counted once. The CDR3: CASQSGPRGPEQYF. CDR3 sequence (DNA): TGTGCCAGCCAAAGTGGGCCTCGGGGCCCCGAGCAGTACTTC. The chain couples TRBV27 to TRBJ2-7, with D perhaps assigned TRBD1 or TRBD2 (5 bases each). The CDR3 has 14 amino acids. Trimming pared 8 bases from V and 6 bases from J, leaving 20 bases between. The germline gives CDR1 MNHEY, CDR2 SMNVEV (reference sequence).

This chain uses TRBV6-5 with TRBJ1-3; D uncertain. V lost 8 bases and J 8 bases, leaving 13 bases between the germline ends. The CDR3 runs to 12 residues. CDR1 MNHEY and CDR2 SVGAGI come from the germline V gene. CDR3 amino acids: CASSAARDTIYF. The CDR3 region has the DNA TGTGCCAGCTCGGCGGCGCGGGACACCATATATTTT.

This chain connects TRBV4-1 to TRBJ2-1, with 8 bases identical to TRBD2. This CDR3 comprises 14 residues. J gave up 5 bases and V 2 bases, and 2 bases lay outside the gene matches. The germline V gene has CDR1 MGHRA and CDR2 YSYEKL. CDR3 protein: CASSQIAGHNEQFF. DNA of the CDR3: TGCGCCAGCAGCCAAATAGCGGGGCACAATGAGCAGTTCTTC.

This clone was picked up a small number of times. The gene calls are TRBV18 and TRBJ2-1; D perhaps matches TRBD1 (6 bases). The CDR3 contains 16 residues. V was pared by 3 bases and J by 3 bases, with 15 bases between. CDR1 and CDR2 from the germline V gene are KGHSH and LQKENI. The CDR3 reads CASSPPGTSYYNEQFF. CDR3 in DNA: TGTGCCAGCTCACCGCCCGGGACATCATACTACAATGAGCAGTTCTTC.

This clone was observed a few times. CDR3 coding DNA: TGTGCCAGCAGTTTGACTAGCGGGGGGGCCGGAACGCAGTATTTT. Protein: CASSLTSGGAGTQYF. The chain has TRBV27 and TRBJ2-3; 14 bases are shared with TRBD2. The junction had 5 bases not matched to a gene; V was cut back by 3 bases and J by 9 bases. The CDR3 spans 15 residues. Germline V gives CDR1 MNHEY, CDR2 SMNVEV (reference sequence).

This chain uses TRBV27 with TRBJ2-2; D may be TRBD1 (5 bases). The CDR3 contains 15 residues. The germline gives CDR1 MNHEY, CDR2 SMNVEV (reference sequence). V lost 2 bases, J lost 5 bases, and 12 bases lay in between. Here the CDR3 DNA reads TGTGCCAGCAGTTTAAATGGGGCGCGGACCGGGGAGCTGTTTTTT. This sequence encodes CASSLNGARTGELFF.

This clone was counted between two and nine times. This sequence joins TRBV15 and TRBJ2-1; tentative D call: TRBD1 (5 bases). Germline assignment: CDR1 LNHNV and CDR2 YYDKDF (reference sequence). This CDR3 region has 16 residues. Trimming removed 0 bases at V and 3 bases at J, with 12 bases between. CDR3 sequence (DNA): TGTGCCACCAGCAGAGAAGGGTCTAGGGGCTACAATGAGCAGTTCTTC. It specifies CATSREGSRGYNEQFF.

The chain couples TRBV3-1 (or the pseudogene TRBV3-2) to TRBJ2-5, with D perhaps being TRBD1 or TRBD2 (5 bases each). Germline V gives CDR1 LGHDT, CDR2 YNNKEL (reference sequence). The CDR3 has 14 amino acids. V was trimmed by 4 bases and J by 7 bases, leaving 16 bases between them. CDR3 nucleotides: TGTGCCAGCAGCCCCCGGGTGGGGGAAGGGACCCAGTACTTC. It is translated as CASSPRVGEGTQYF.

The chain has TRBV9 and TRBJ1-4; no reliable D call. The V end lost 0 bases, the J end lost 8 bases, and 14 bases lay between the germline ends. CDR1 and CDR2 (germline): SGDLS, YYNGEE. The CDR3 is 15 residues long. The DNA for the CDR3 is TGTGCCAGCAGCGTAGGAGGATCAGGACGGGAAAAACTGTTTTTT. This encodes CASSVGGSGREKLFF.

The gene calls are TRBV11-2 and TRBJ1-5; possibly TRBD1 for D (6 bases). Looked up from germline, CDR1 is SGHAT and CDR2 is FQNNGV. Trimming shortened V by 4 bases and J by 2 bases, and 9 bases separated the two germline ends. There are 14 residues in the CDR3. CDR3 sequence: CASSSRQGNQPQHF. DNA for the CDR3: TGTGCCAGCAGCTCCCGACAGGGCAATCAGCCCCAGCATTTT.

The chain links TRBV6-1 to TRBJ1-3, with D maybe TRBD1 (6 bases). The CDR3 is 15 amino acids. Germline loops: CDR1 MNHNS, CDR2 SASEGT. Trimming stripped 3 bases from V and 3 bases from J, with 12 bases between. The CDR3, as DNA: TGTGCCAGCAGTGATGGGGGGGGGCTTGGAAACACCATATATTTT. It yields the protein CASSDGGGLGNTIYF.

This chain joins TRBV13 and TRBJ1-1; 9 positions agree with TRBD1. The CDR3 is 15 amino acids. Germline lookup yields CDR1 PRHDT and CDR2 FYEKMQ (reference sequence). Unmatched junction bases numbered 7, after V lost 0 bases and J lost 8 bases. The CDR3 region has the DNA TGTGCCAGCAGCTTAGGGGCTACGGACAGGGGAGAAGCTTTCTTT. Protein: CASSLGATDRGEAFF.

This chain uses TRBV5-1 with TRBJ1-1; 9 nucleotides match TRBD1. Germline V lookup: CDR1 SGHRS, CDR2 YFSETQ. V trimming: 7 bases; J trimming: 3 bases; junction bases outside the gene matches: 7. The CDR3 covers 14 residues. DNA for the CDR3: TGCGCCAGCGCGGGGACAGGGAGGGACACTGAAGCTTTCTTT. Residues: CASAGTGRDTEAFF.

This clone was found a few times. The rearrangement links TRBV5-4 to TRBJ1-5; D is undetermined. V was clipped by 4 bases and J by 2 bases, with 16 bases between them. The CDR3 extends over 16 amino acids. The germline V gene encodes CDR1 SGHNT and CDR2 YYREEE (reference sequence). The CDR3 is CASSLLTRTGNQPQHF. CDR3 in DNA: TGTGCCAGCAGCCTTCTGACCAGGACGGGCAATCAGCCCCAGCATTTT.

The chain combines TRBV6-5 with TRBJ2-7; weak D call: TRBD2 (6 bases). CDR3 length equals 15 residues. V dropped 10 bases and J dropped 5 bases, with 24 bases sitting between them. CDR1 is MNHEY, CDR2 SVGAGI, per germline. The CDR3 sequence is CAINVDSASGDEQYF. The CDR3 DNA reads as TGTGCCATCAATGTCGACAGCGCCTCGGGGGACGAGCAGTACTTC.

The rearrangement links TRBV5-6 to TRBJ1-1; D call uncertain. The ends were cut back, 2 bases at V and 2 bases at J, with 7 bases in the middle. CDR3 length equals 13 residues. Germline V gene lookup returns CDR1 SGHDT and CDR2 YYEEEE. CDR3 residues: CASSLSPNTEAFF. The DNA of the CDR3 is TGTGCCAGCAGCTTATCACCCAACACTGAAGCTTTCTTT.

This chain connects TRBV11-2 to TRBJ1-2, with D possibly TRBD1 on 5 matching bases. Germline assignment: CDR1 SGHAT and CDR2 FQNNGV. Between the trimmed V and J ends, which lost 1 base and 2 bases, there was a span of 14 bases. This CDR3 contains 16 residues. CDR3 nucleotide sequence: TGTGCCAGCAGCTTAGGTTTCGGGACTGAAAACTATGGCTACACCTTC. Protein product: CASSLGFGTENYGYTF.

This clone was recorded only once. V is TRBV7-3 and J is TRBJ2-1; TRBD2 aligns across 8 bases. The CDR3 has 17 amino acids. CDR1 is SGHTA, CDR2 FQGTGA, per germline. The V and J ends lost 5 bases and 10 bases, in that order; junction bases with no gene match: 19. The CDR3 DNA reads TGTGCCAGCAGCGCCTATAGCGGGGTCCCGATGGGTAAAGAGCAGTTCTTC. Translating gives CASSAYSGVPMGKEQFF.

This sequence joins TRBV6-6 and TRBJ2-2; D not resolved. There are 12 residues in the CDR3. The germline gives CDR1 MNHNY, CDR2 SVGAGI (reference sequence). Trimming took off 5 bases at V and 5 bases at J, with 6 bases between the two ends. CDR3: CASSTGTGELFF. The CDR3 coding sequence is TGTGCCAGCAGTACGGGTACCGGGGAGCTGTTTTTT.

V is TRBV5-4 and J is TRBJ2-1, with 9 bases that match TRBD1. The CDR3 is 16 residues long. CDR1 and CDR2 from the germline V gene are SGHNT and YYREEE (reference sequence). V dropped 2 bases and J dropped 2; count of bases not matched to a gene: 5. The CDR3 DNA is TGTGCCAGCAGCTTACCGGGACAGGGTGCCTACAATGAGCAGTTCTTC. This translates into CASSLPGQGAYNEQFF.

The V and J genes are TRBV19 and TRBJ1-6, with no clear D. Germline CDR1 and CDR2: LNHDA and SQIVND (reference sequence). V was pared by 3 bases and J by 6 bases, with 6 bases between. The CDR3 contains 13 residues. CDR3 residues: CASSINSNSPLHF. In DNA form, the CDR3 reads TGTGCCAGTAGTATCAACAGTAATTCACCCCTCCACTTT.

The chain combines TRBV6-6 with TRBJ2-7; no clear D gene. Per the germline V gene, CDR1 is MNHNY and CDR2 is SVGAGI (reference sequence). The CDR3 has 15 amino acids. Trimming removed 2 bases from V and 0 bases from J, with 11 bases in between. The CDR3 is CASSYERLPSYEQYF. The CDR3 coding sequence is TGTGCCAGCAGTTACGAACGATTGCCCTCCTACGAGCAGTACTTC.

The chain has TRBV7-2 and TRBJ2-7; the match to TRBD2 covers 11 bases. This CDR3 has 14 amino acids. Trimming cost V 3 bases and J 5 bases; bases outside gene matches: 3. The V gene's germline CDR1 is SGHTA and CDR2 FQGNSA. The CDR3 is CASSFSGGADEQYF. CDR3 coding DNA: TGTGCCAGCAGCTTTAGCGGGGGGGCAGACGAGCAGTACTTC.